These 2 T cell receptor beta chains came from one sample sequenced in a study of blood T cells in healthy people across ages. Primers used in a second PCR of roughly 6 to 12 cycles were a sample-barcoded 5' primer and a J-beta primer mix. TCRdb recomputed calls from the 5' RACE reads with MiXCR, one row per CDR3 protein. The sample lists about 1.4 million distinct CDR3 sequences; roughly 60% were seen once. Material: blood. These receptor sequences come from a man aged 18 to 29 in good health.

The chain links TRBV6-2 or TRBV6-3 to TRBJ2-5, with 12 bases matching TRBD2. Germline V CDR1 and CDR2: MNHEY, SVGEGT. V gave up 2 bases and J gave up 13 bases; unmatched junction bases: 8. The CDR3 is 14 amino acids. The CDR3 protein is CASSYATSGGIWYF. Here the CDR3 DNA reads TGTGCCAGCAGTTACGCGACTAGCGGGGGAATATGGTACTTC.

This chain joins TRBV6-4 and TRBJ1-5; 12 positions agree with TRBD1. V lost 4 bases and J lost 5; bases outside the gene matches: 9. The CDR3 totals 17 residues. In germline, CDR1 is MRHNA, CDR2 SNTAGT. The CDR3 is CASSAGQGARTYQPQHF. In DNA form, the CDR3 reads TGTGCCAGCAGTGCGGGACAGGGGGCAAGGACCTATCAGCCCCAGCATTTT.